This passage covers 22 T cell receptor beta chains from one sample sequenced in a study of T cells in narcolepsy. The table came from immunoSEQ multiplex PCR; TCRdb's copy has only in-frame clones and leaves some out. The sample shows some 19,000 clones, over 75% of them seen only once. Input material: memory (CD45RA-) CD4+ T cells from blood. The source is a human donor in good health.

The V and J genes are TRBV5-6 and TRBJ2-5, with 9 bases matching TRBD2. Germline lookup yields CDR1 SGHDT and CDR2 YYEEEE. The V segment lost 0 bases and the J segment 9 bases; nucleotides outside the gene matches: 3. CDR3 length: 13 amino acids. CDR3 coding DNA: TGTGCCAGCAGCTTGGGGACTAGCGCGGCCCAGTACTTC. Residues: CASSLGTSAAQYF.

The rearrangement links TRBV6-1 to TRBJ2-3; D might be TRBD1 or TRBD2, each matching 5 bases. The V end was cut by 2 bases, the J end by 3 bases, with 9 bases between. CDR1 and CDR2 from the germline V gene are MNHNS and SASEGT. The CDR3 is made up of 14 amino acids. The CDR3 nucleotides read TGTGCCAGCAGTGAAAGGGGACGGACAGATACGCAGTATTTT. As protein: CASSERGRTDTQYF.

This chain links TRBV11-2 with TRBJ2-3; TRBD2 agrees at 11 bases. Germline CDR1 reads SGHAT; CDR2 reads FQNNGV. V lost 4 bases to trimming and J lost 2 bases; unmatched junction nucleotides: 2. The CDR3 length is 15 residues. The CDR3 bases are TGTGCCAGCAGCTGGACTAGCGGGTACACAGATACGCAGTATTTT. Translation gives CASSWTSGYTDTQYF.

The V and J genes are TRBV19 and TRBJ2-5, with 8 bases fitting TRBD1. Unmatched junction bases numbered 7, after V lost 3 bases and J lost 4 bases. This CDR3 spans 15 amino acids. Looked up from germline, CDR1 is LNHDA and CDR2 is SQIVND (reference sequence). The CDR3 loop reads CASSISLGQGETQYF. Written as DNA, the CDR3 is TGTGCCAGTAGTATTTCTCTAGGACAGGGAGAGACCCAGTACTTC.

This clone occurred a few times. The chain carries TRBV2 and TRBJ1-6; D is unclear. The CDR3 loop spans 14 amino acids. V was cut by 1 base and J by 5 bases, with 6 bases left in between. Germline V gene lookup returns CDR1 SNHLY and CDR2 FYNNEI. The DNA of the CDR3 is TGTGCCAGCAGTGAAGAGACAAATAATTCACCCCTCCACTTT. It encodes CASSEETNNSPLHF. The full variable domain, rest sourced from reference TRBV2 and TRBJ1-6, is EPEVTQTPSHQVTQMGQEVILRCVPISNHLYFYWYRQILGQKVEFLVSFYNNEISEKSEIFDDQFSVERPDGSNFTLKIRSTKLEDSAMYFCASSEETNNSPLHFGNGTRLTVT.

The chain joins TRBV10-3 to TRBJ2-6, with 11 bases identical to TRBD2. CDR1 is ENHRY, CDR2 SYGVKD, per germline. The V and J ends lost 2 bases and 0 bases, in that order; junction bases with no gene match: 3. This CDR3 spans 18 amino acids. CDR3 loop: CAISEASGRHSGANVLTF. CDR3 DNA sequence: TGTGCCATCAGTGAGGCTAGCGGGAGGCACTCTGGGGCCAACGTCCTGACTTTC.

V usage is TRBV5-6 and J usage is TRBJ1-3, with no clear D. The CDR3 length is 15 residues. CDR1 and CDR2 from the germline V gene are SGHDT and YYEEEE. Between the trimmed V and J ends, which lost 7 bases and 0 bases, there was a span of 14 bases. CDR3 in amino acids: CASGGRSRSGNTIYF. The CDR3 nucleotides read TGTGCCAGCGGAGGGCGCTCCCGCTCTGGAAACACCATATATTTT.

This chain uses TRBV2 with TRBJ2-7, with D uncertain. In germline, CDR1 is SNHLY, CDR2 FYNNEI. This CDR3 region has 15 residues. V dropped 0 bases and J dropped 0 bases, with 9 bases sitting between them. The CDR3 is CASSEALGPSYEQYF. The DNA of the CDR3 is TGTGCCAGCAGTGAAGCGCTTGGGCCCTCCTACGAGCAGTACTTC. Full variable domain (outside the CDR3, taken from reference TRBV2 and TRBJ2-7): EPEVTQTPSHQVTQMGQEVILRCVPISNHLYFYWYRQILGQKVEFLVSFYNNEISEKSEIFDDQFSVERPDGSNFTLKIRSTKLEDSAMYFCASSEALGPSYEQYFGPGTRLTVT.

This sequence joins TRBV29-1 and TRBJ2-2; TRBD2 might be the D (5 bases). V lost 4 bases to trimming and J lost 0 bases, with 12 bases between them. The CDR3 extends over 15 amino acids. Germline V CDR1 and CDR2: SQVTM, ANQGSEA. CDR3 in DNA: TGCAGCGTTGTCAACGGGATTGCGAACACCGGGGAGCTGTTTTTT. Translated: CSVVNGIANTGELFF.

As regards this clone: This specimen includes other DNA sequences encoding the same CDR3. The chain's CDR3 is CAWSTSGWEQYF. The CDR3 DNA is TGTGCCTGGTCCACTAGCGGCTGGGAGCAGTACTTC. This chain uses TRBV30 with TRBJ2-7; 8 bases agree with TRBD2. CDR1 and CDR2 from the germline V gene are GTSNPN and SVGIG (reference sequence). J lost 7 bases, V lost 5 bases, and 7 bases had no gene match. The CDR3 length is 12 residues.

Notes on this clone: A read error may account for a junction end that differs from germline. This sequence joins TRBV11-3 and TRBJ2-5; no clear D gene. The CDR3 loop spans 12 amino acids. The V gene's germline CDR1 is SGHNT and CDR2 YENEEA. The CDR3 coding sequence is TGTGCCAGCAGCTTAGATCAAGGGACCCAGTACTTC. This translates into CASSLDQGTQYF. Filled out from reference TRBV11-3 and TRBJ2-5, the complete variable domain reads EAGVVQSPRYKIIEKKQPVAFWCNPISGHNTLYWYLQNLGQGPELLIRYENEEAVDDSQLPKDRFSAERLKGVDSTLKIQPAELGDSAVYLCASSLDQGTQYFGPGTRLLVL.

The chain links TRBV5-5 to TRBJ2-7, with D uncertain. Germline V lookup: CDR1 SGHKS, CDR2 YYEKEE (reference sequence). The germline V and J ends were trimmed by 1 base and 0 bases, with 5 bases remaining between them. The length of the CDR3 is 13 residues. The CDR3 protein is CASSLLGSYEQYF. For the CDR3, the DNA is TGTGCCAGCAGCTTGTTGGGCTCCTACGAGCAGTACTTC.

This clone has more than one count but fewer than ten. CDR3 protein: CASRYTANTEAFF. The CDR3 DNA reads TGTGCCAGCCGATATACAGCGAACACTGAAGCTTTCTTT. The chain joins TRBV7-9 to TRBJ1-1, with D unresolved. V lost 8 bases and J lost 1, with 11 bases in between. Germline loops: CDR1 SEHNR, CDR2 FQNEAQ (reference sequence). This CDR3 has 13 amino acids.

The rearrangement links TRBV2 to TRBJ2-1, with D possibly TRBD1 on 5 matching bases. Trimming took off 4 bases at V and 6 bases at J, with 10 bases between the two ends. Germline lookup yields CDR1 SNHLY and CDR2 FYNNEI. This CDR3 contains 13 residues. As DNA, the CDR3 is TGTGCCAGCAGTGGAGGCAGGGTCAATGAGCAGTTCTTC. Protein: CASSGGRVNEQFF.

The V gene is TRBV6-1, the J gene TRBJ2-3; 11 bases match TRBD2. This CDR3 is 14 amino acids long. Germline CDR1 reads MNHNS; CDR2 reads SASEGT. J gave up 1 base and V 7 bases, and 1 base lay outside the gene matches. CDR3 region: CASKLAGGTDTQYF. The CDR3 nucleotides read TGTGCCAGCAAACTAGCGGGGGGCACAGATACGCAGTATTTT.

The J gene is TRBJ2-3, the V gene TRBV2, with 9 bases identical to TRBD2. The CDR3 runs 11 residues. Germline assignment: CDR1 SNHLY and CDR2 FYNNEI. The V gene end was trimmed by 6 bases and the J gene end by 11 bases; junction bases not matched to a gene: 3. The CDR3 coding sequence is TGTGCCAGCAGCCTAGCGGGACGGCAGTATTTT. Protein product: CASSLAGRQYF.

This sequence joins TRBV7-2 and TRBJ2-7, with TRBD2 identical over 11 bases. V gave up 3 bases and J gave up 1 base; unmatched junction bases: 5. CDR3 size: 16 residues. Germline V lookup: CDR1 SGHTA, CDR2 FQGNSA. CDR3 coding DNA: TGTGCCAGCAGCTTTAGCGGGAGGGCAGGGTCCTACGAGCAGTACTTC. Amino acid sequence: CASSFSGRAGSYEQYF.

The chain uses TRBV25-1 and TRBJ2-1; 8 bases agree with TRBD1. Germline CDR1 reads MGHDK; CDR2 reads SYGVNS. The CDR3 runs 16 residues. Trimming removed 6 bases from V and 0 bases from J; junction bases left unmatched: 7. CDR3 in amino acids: CASRVTGGGSYNEQFF. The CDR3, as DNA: TGTGCCAGCAGGGTCACAGGGGGAGGCTCCTACAATGAGCAGTTCTTC.

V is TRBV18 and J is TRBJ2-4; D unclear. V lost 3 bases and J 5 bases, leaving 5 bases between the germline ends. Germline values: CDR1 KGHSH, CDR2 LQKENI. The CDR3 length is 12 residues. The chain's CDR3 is CASSPEENIQYF. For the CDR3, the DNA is TGTGCCAGCTCACCGGAAGAAAACATTCAGTACTTC.

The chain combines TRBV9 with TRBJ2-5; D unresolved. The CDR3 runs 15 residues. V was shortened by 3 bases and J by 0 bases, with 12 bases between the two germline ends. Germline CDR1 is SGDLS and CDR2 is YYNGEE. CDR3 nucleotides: TGTGCCAGCAGCGAAAACCCAGATGACCAAGAGACCCAGTACTTC. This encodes CASSENPDDQETQYF.

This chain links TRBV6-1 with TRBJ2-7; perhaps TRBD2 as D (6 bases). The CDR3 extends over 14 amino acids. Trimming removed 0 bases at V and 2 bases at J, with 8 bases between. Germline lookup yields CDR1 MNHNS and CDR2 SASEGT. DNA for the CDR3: TGTGCCAGCAGTGAAGCCGGACTAACCTACGAGCAGTACTTC. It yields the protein CASSEAGLTYEQYF.

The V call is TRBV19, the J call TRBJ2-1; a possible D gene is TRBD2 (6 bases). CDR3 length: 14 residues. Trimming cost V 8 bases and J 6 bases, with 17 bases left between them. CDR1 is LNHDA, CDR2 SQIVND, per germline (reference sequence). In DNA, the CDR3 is TGTGCCAGTGAGCCCGGGAGCGTCTTCAATGAGCAGTTCTTC. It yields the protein CASEPGSVFNEQFF.